One sample yielded the 30 T cell receptor beta chains listed below, sequenced in a study of cytomegalovirus exposure and HLA in healthy donors. Both 60 Vbeta primers and 13 Jbeta primers went into the PCR. Data came from immunoSEQ multiplex PCR; TCRdb stores just in-frame clones and leaves some out. The repertoire includes 150,000 to 200,000 clones, around 76% of them detected once, and roughly 2% sits in the top ten. The sample taken for sequencing was PBMCs. Source of these receptors: a female donor in good health and CMV-seronegative.

The genes are TRBV5-5 and TRBJ1-2; D possibly corresponds to TRBD1 (5 bases). This CDR3 has 15 residues. Looked up from germline, CDR1 is SGHKS and CDR2 is YYEKEE (reference sequence). V was clipped by 0 bases and J by 4 bases, with 13 bases between them. The CDR3 sequence is CASSLATVLIYGYTF. CDR3 in DNA: TGTGCCAGCAGCTTGGCGACAGTCCTTATCTATGGCTACACCTTC.

The chain recombines TRBV5-4 with TRBJ2-7; no clear D. The CDR3 covers 13 residues. Trimming took off 0 bases at V and 4 bases at J, with 8 bases between the two ends. Germline lookup yields CDR1 SGHNT and CDR2 YYREEE (reference sequence). The DNA for the CDR3 is TGTGCCAGCAGCTTGGCGTCAACTTACGAGCAGTACTTC. Protein product: CASSLASTYEQYF.

This clone was seen a few times. The chain employs TRBV19 and TRBJ1-5; D not certain. This CDR3 contains 16 residues. CDR1 is LNHDA and CDR2 is SQIVND in the germline V gene (reference sequence). Trimming stripped 3 bases from V and 3 bases from J, with 15 bases between. CDR3 in DNA: TGTGCCAGTAGTATCGTAGTAGGGAGGCCCAATCAGCCCCAGCATTTT. Residues: CASSIVVGRPNQPQHF.

There are a few counts of this clone. The CDR3 loop reads CASSPLARAGTEAFF. The CDR3 DNA is TGTGCCAGTAGCCCCTTAGCAAGAGCTGGCACTGAAGCTTTCTTT. The rearrangement joins TRBV19 to TRBJ1-1; no reliable D call. The V gene lost 6 bases and the J gene lost 4 bases, with 18 bases spanning the gap. CDR3 length: 15 amino acids. CDR1 LNHDA and CDR2 SQIVND come from the germline V gene (reference sequence).

This clone has only a few counts. J is TRBJ1-2 and V is TRBV19; D may be TRBD1 (5 bases). This CDR3 has 13 residues. From germline, CDR1 is LNHDA and CDR2 SQIVND (reference sequence). Trimming removed 5 bases at V and 0 bases at J, with 7 bases between. The DNA for the CDR3 is TGTGCCAGTAGTTTCAGGGCTAACTATGGCTACACCTTC. Encoded protein: CASSFRANYGYTF.

V and J are TRBV19 and TRBJ1-1, with 8 bases lining up with TRBD1. CDR3 size: 17 residues. The ends lost 4 bases at V and 3 bases at J; junction bases unmatched: 13. Germline CDR1 and CDR2: LNHDA and SQIVND (reference sequence). For the CDR3, the DNA is TGTGCCAGTAGTACCCTCCCTTACGCGACAGGGGACACTGAAGCTTTCTTT. This gives the protein CASSTLPYATGDTEAFF.

The J gene is TRBJ1-1, the V gene TRBV7-3, with a possible D match to TRBD1 (6 bases). The CDR3 runs to 14 residues. Trimming removed 5 bases from V and 3 bases from J, with 13 bases in between. Germline values: CDR1 SGHTA, CDR2 FQGTGA. The CDR3 DNA reads as TGTGCCAGCAGCCCCGCGGGGGCTGACACTGAAGCTTTCTTT. This translates into CASSPAGADTEAFF. The whole variable domain, remainder taken from reference TRBV7-3 and TRBJ1-1, is GAGVSQTPSNKVTEKGKYVELRCDPISGHTALYWYRQSLGQGPEFLIYFQGTGAADDSGLPNDRFFAVRPEGSVSTLKIQRTERGDSAVYLCASSPAGADTEAFFGQGTRLTVV.

V usage is TRBV30 and J usage is TRBJ2-7; TRBD2 matches 11 bases. Germline V gene sequence: CDR1 GTSNPN, CDR2 SVGIG (reference sequence). J lost 3 bases, V lost 7 bases, and 2 bases had no gene match. The CDR3 length is 12 residues. The CDR3 protein is CALGLAVYEQYF. The CDR3 DNA follows: TGTGCCTTGGGACTAGCGGTCTACGAGCAGTACTTC.

This clone was detected once. The rearrangement joins TRBV19 to TRBJ2-7; maybe TRBD2 (5 bases). The germline CDR1 and CDR2 sequences are LNHDA and SQIVND (reference sequence). V was shortened by 10 bases and J by 0 bases, with 10 bases between the two germline ends. CDR3 length equals 12 residues. The CDR3 protein is CATLGSSYEQYF. The CDR3 DNA reads as TGTGCCACGTTGGGGAGCTCCTACGAGCAGTACTTC.

The J gene is TRBJ2-5, the V gene TRBV30, with 7 nucleotides matching TRBD1. CDR3 size: 13 residues. The V gene's germline CDR1 is GTSNPN and CDR2 SVGIG (reference sequence). V was pared by 5 bases and J by 4 bases, with 7 bases of the junction left unmatched. Written as DNA, the CDR3 is TGTGCCTGGGGTCAGGGGGTTGCAGAGACCCAGTACTTC. Protein sequence: CAWGQGVAETQYF. Full variable domain (rest looked up from reference TRBV30 and TRBJ2-5): SQTIHQWPATLVQPVGSPLSLECTVEGTSNPNLYWYRQAAGRGLQLLFYSVGIGQISSEVPQNLSASRPQDRQFILSSKKLLLSDSGFYLCAWGQGVAETQYFGPGTRLLVL.

V usage is TRBV10-1 and J usage is TRBJ2-7, with 7 bases that match TRBD1. Germline V CDR1 and CDR2: WNHNN, SYGVQD (reference sequence). The CDR3 consists of 16 residues. V was pared by 6 bases and J by 3 bases, with 14 bases of the junction left unmatched. The CDR3: CASRTLTRDSYYEQYF. CDR3 nucleotides: TGCGCCAGCAGGACATTAACCCGGGACAGCTACTACGAGCAGTACTTC.

V and J are TRBV7-9 and TRBJ1-2; D is undetermined. The germline gives CDR1 SEHNR, CDR2 FQNEAQ (reference sequence). With 1 base removed from V and 2 bases from J, the gap between germline ends came to 11 bases. The CDR3 sequence is 15 residues long. The CDR3 DNA is TGTGCCAGCAGCTTAGGGACTGAAGCAAACTATGGCTACACCTTC. It translates to CASSLGTEANYGYTF.

The chain employs TRBV7-8 and TRBJ2-5, with 7 bases aligning to TRBD2. CDR3 length: 18 amino acids. The germline V gene encodes CDR1 SGHVS and CDR2 FQNEAQ. The trim removed 1 base at V and 3 bases at J, leaving 14 bases unmatched. The CDR3 loop reads CASSLVETESGEEETQYF. The DNA of the CDR3 is TGTGCCAGCAGCTTAGTAGAGACGGAGAGCGGGGAGGAAGAGACCCAGTACTTC.

This clone was observed a few times. This rearrangement joins TRBV19 to TRBJ2-7; TRBD1 agrees at 9 bases. The CDR3 runs 16 residues. V shed 4 bases, J shed 1 base, and the junction held 8 bases outside the gene matches. CDR1 is LNHDA, CDR2 SQIVND, per germline (reference sequence). CDR3 loop: CASSRSIGTGSYEQYF. The CDR3 DNA is TGTGCCAGTAGTAGATCCATCGGGACAGGGTCCTACGAGCAGTACTTC.

The rearrangement joins TRBV7-7 to TRBJ1-4; no reliable D call. Trimming cost V 4 bases and J 2 bases, with 8 bases left between them. The CDR3 totals 14 residues. Germline loops: CDR1 SSHAT, CDR2 FNYEAQ (reference sequence). The CDR3 loop reads CASSSGGTNEKLFF. CDR3 nucleotide sequence: TGTGCCAGCAGCTCAGGCGGGACTAATGAAAAACTGTTTTTT.

The J gene is TRBJ2-5, the V gene TRBV5-4, with 14 bases aligning to TRBD2. CDR1 is SGHNT, CDR2 YYREEE, per germline (reference sequence). Trimming removed 2 bases from V and 3 bases from J; junction bases left unmatched: 3. This CDR3 spans 16 amino acids. The chain's CDR3 is CASSFGLAGGEETQYF. DNA for the CDR3: TGTGCCAGCAGCTTTGGACTAGCGGGGGGCGAAGAGACCCAGTACTTC.

The chain uses TRBV7-3 and TRBJ2-1; D perhaps matches TRBD2 (6 bases). Trimming took 1 base from V and 6 from J, leaving 13 bases between them. The CDR3 is 15 amino acids. Germline V CDR1 and CDR2: SGHTA, FQGTGA. The CDR3 sequence is CASSLMGGSGNEQFF. The CDR3 nucleotides are TGTGCCAGCAGCTTAATGGGGGGATCGGGCAATGAGCAGTTCTTC.

This rearrangement joins TRBV18 to TRBJ1-2; D is uncertain. This CDR3 spans 14 amino acids. Germline assignment: CDR1 KGHSH and CDR2 LQKENI. V lost 0 bases and J 0 bases, leaving 5 bases between the germline ends. CDR3 amino acids: CASSPPGANYGYTF. CDR3 DNA sequence: TGTGCCAGCTCACCACCTGGAGCTAACTATGGCTACACCTTC.

This clone showed up just a few times. This chain connects TRBV2 to TRBJ1-2, with a weak D call TRBD1 (5 bases). This CDR3 is built from 11 residues. CDR1 and CDR2 (germline): SNHLY, FYNNEI. V lost 7 bases and J lost 7, with 10 bases in between. As DNA, the CDR3 is TGTGCCAGCACGGGGGGGGTTGGCTACACCTTC. This sequence encodes CASTGGVGYTF.

The chain uses TRBV27 and TRBJ2-7; 9 bases map to TRBD1. V shed 4 bases, J shed 1 base, and the junction held 8 bases outside the gene matches. CDR1 and CDR2 (germline): MNHEY, SMNVEV (reference sequence). This CDR3 comprises 16 residues. The CDR3 nucleotides are TGTGCCAGCAGTTCACCTTCCGGGACAGGGTCCTACGAGCAGTACTTC. This encodes CASSSPSGTGSYEQYF.

The chain employs TRBV6-5 and TRBJ1-1; 10 bases align to TRBD1. Trimming cost V 1 base and J 3 bases; bases outside gene matches: 2. The CDR3 sequence is 15 residues long. Germline V gene lookup returns CDR1 MNHEY and CDR2 SVGAGI. The CDR3 DNA sequence: TGTGCCAGCAGTTACTTCGGGACAGGGGACACTGAAGCTTTCTTT. Its translation: CASSYFGTGDTEAFF.

V gene TRBV27 combines with J gene TRBJ1-2, with a weak D call TRBD1 (6 bases). Germline CDR1 is MNHEY and CDR2 is SMNVEV (reference sequence). Deletions cut 3 bases from V and 8 bases from J, with 19 bases between. The CDR3 consists of 15 residues. The CDR3 sequence is CASSLSGGQGSGYTF. Here the CDR3 DNA reads TGTGCCAGCAGTTTGAGCGGGGGCCAGGGTAGCGGCTACACCTTC.

In this sample, this clone turned up a few times. The gene calls are TRBV6-5 and TRBJ1-6, with 7 bases lining up with TRBD1. The junction had 1 base not matched to a gene; V was cut back by 0 bases and J by 5 bases. Germline CDR1 is MNHEY and CDR2 is SVGAGI. CDR3 length equals 15 residues. In nucleotides, the CDR3 is TGTGCCAGCAGTTACTCTACAGGGGATAATTCACCCCTCCACTTT. Protein: CASSYSTGDNSPLHF.

CDR3 loop: CASSSLDRGFTDTQYF. The DNA of the CDR3 is TGCGCCAGCAGCTCTCTGGACAGGGGTTTCACAGATACGCAGTATTTT. V gene TRBV5-1 combines with J gene TRBJ2-3, with 9 positions matching TRBD1. Germline CDR1 reads SGHRS; CDR2 reads YFSETQ. V trimming: 3 bases; J trimming: 2 bases; junction bases outside the gene matches: 7. The CDR3 spans 16 residues.

V gene TRBV7-9 combines with J gene TRBJ1-2, with D maybe TRBD1 (5 bases). This CDR3 is 14 amino acids long. The germline V gene has CDR1 SEHNR and CDR2 FQNEAQ (reference sequence). V dropped 5 bases and J dropped 6 bases, with 16 bases sitting between them. The CDR3 protein is CASSLMGQDDGYTF. The DNA for the CDR3 is TGTGCCAGCAGCCTCATGGGGCAGGACGATGGCTACACCTTC.

J is TRBJ2-3 and V is TRBV5-1, with a weak D call TRBD2 (5 bases). Germline V lookup: CDR1 SGHRS, CDR2 YFSETQ. The CDR3 length is 14 residues. V was cut by 0 bases and J by 6 bases, with 11 bases left in between. The CDR3 DNA reads as TGCGCCAGCAGCTTGGGGACTGTCCCGGATACGCAGTATTTT. It specifies CASSLGTVPDTQYF. Together with reference TRBV5-1 and TRBJ2-3, the CDR3 gives the full variable domain: KAGVTQTPRYLIKTRGQQVTLSCSPISGHRSVSWYQQTPGQGLQFLFEYFSETQRNKGNFPGRFSGRQFSNSRSEMNVSTLELGDSALYLCASSLGTVPDTQYFGPGTRLTVL.

This clone occurred a few times. The rearrangement joins TRBV5-1 to TRBJ2-1; D call uncertain. Germline assignment: CDR1 SGHRS and CDR2 YFSETQ. V lost 0 bases and J 5 bases, leaving 12 bases between the germline ends. The length of the CDR3 is 15 residues. Here the CDR3 DNA reads TGCGCCAGCAGCTTGGAAGTTAGGAGCAACAATGAGCAGTTCTTC. It is translated as CASSLEVRSNNEQFF.

The rearrangement joins TRBV19 to TRBJ1-2; D uncertain. The V gene lost 5 bases and the J gene lost 5 bases, with 9 bases spanning the gap. CDR3 length: 12 amino acids. CDR1 is LNHDA, CDR2 SQIVND, per germline (reference sequence). CDR3 bases: TGTGCCAGTAGTCGCGACTATTATGGCTACACCTTC. It yields the protein CASSRDYYGYTF.

The chain recombines TRBV6-1 with TRBJ2-6, with TRBD1 matching 7 bases. The germline V gene has CDR1 MNHNS and CDR2 SASEGT. The CDR3 has 15 amino acids. The ends lost 4 bases at V and 2 bases at J; junction bases unmatched: 2. Here the CDR3 DNA reads TGTGCCAGCAGTGTCGACAGGGCTGGGGCCAACGTCCTGACTTTC. Its translation is CASSVDRAGANVLTF.

V usage is TRBV5-1 and J usage is TRBJ2-1; TRBD2 matches at 13 bases. The CDR3 covers 15 residues. CDR1 is SGHRS and CDR2 is YFSETQ in the germline V gene. V lost 5 bases, J lost 8 bases, and 7 bases stayed unmatched. CDR3: CASSSGTSGTHEQFF. CDR3 coding DNA: TGCGCCAGCAGTTCCGGGACTAGCGGGACCCATGAGCAGTTCTTC.